These 27 T cell receptor beta chains share one sample of origin, sequenced in a study of blood T cells in healthy people across ages. Through a sample-barcoded 5' primer and a J-beta primer mix, a second PCR was run for roughly 6 to 12 cycles. TCRdb itself ran the 5' RACE reads through MiXCR, one entry per CDR3 protein. The top ten hold around 18% of the sample, which has approximately 850,000 distinct CDR3 sequences, under 55% seen once. Sequenced: blood. The receptors come from a man aged 55 to 70 in good health.

This chain connects TRBV5-1 to TRBJ1-6; TRBD1 is a possible D gene (5 bases). Between the trimmed V and J ends, which lost 0 bases and 1 base, there was a span of 11 bases. Germline V gene data show CDR1 as SGHRS and CDR2 as YFSETQ. CDR3 size: 17 residues. This chain's CDR3 is CASSLAQGASYNSPLHF. The CDR3 nucleotides read TGCGCCAGCAGCTTGGCCCAAGGGGCATCCTATAATTCACCCCTCCACTTT.

This clonotype appeared many times. The chain employs TRBV29-1 and TRBJ2-5; D is perhaps TRBD1 or TRBD2 (6 bases each). The CDR3 spans 16 residues. Per the germline V gene, CDR1 is SQVTM and CDR2 is ANQGSEA. V lost 4 bases and J lost 2, with 20 bases in between. CDR3 nucleotide sequence: TGCAGCGTTGTAGGTTGGAGGGGACATATTCAAGAGACCCAGTACTTC. Protein sequence: CSVVGWRGHIQETQYF.

The chain is built from TRBV7-9 and TRBJ1-2, with D possibly TRBD1 on 5 matching bases. V shed 2 bases and J shed 1 base, with 14 bases lying between them. The CDR3 has 16 residues. Looked up from germline, CDR1 is SEHNR and CDR2 is FQNEAQ (reference sequence). The CDR3, as DNA: TGTGCCAGCAGCTTATCCGATCGACAGCTTAACTATGGCTACACCTTC. This codes for CASSLSDRQLNYGYTF.

This clonotype was seen more than once but under ten times. The chain links TRBV25-1 to TRBJ2-1, with TRBD1 identical over 10 bases. This CDR3 has 15 amino acids. CDR1 MGHDK and CDR2 SYGVNS come from the germline V gene. Trimming cost V 6 bases and J 1 base; bases outside gene matches: 3. CDR3 sequence: CASRADRGSYNEQFF. CDR3 nucleotide sequence: TGTGCCAGCAGAGCGGACAGGGGGTCCTACAATGAGCAGTTCTTC.

This clonotype is a singleton in its sample. The rearrangement links TRBV20-1 to TRBJ2-7, with D perhaps being TRBD1 or TRBD2 (5 bases each). The J call may be mistaken, given a closer DNA end match to TRBJ2-5. This CDR3 spans 15 amino acids. The germline gives CDR1 DFQATT, CDR2 SNEGSKA (reference sequence). In nucleotides, the CDR3 is TGCAGTGCTAGAGAAGGGGCGTTAGCGAAAGAGACCCAGTACTTC. The encoded protein is CSAREGALAKETQYF.

J is TRBJ2-5 and V is TRBV7-2; D possibly uses TRBD1 or TRBD2 (7 bases each). Germline values: CDR1 SGHTA, CDR2 FQGNSA. CDR3 length: 16 amino acids. V was cut by 2 bases and J by 5 bases, with 18 bases left in between. The chain's CDR3 is CASSLWAGGAGETQYF. In DNA, the CDR3 is TGTGCCAGCAGCTTATGGGCAGGGGGGGCCGGGGAGACCCAGTACTTC.

The chain joins TRBV27 to TRBJ2-5; 8 positions match TRBD2. With V trimmed by 6 bases and J by 2 bases, 11 bases remained unmatched. CDR3 length: 16 residues. CDR1 MNHEY and CDR2 SMNVEV come from the germline V gene (reference sequence). The CDR3 sequence: CASSRRSGGPQETQYF. The CDR3 bases are TGTGCCAGCAGCCGTCGGAGCGGGGGACCTCAAGAGACCCAGTACTTC.

In regard to this clonotype: A much larger clonotype is one base distant, so this may be a read error. V is TRBV13 and J is TRBJ1-2; tentative D call: TRBD1 (5 bases). This CDR3 is built from 14 residues. Germline V gene sequence: CDR1 PRHDT, CDR2 FYEKMQ (reference sequence). Trimming removed 5 bases from V and 1 base from J, with 11 bases in between. The DNA of the CDR3 is TGTGCCAGCAGCGTTAACAGGCGTAACTATGGCTACACCTTC. Protein product: CASSVNRRNYGYTF.

V gene TRBV18 combines with J gene TRBJ2-6; tentatively, D is TRBD1 (6 bases). Germline CDR1 reads KGHSH; CDR2 reads LQKENI. Trimming took 3 bases from V and 0 from J, leaving 15 bases between them. The CDR3 runs to 18 residues. The CDR3 reads CASSPRRTVPSGANVLTF. The DNA of the CDR3 is TGTGCCAGCTCACCCCGGCGGACAGTCCCCTCTGGGGCCAACGTCCTGACTTTC.

This clonotype was seen once. The J gene is TRBJ2-2, the V gene TRBV14; D is ambiguous. The CDR3 runs to 15 residues. Germline lookup yields CDR1 SGHDN and CDR2 FVKESK. V lost 0 bases and J 4 bases, leaving 9 bases between the germline ends. The CDR3 DNA is TGTGCCAGCAGCCAAGATGTAGGTTCCACCGGGGAGCTGTTTTTT. As protein: CASSQDVGSTGELFF.

The chain combines TRBV3-1 with TRBJ2-1; the D is unclear. Looked up from germline, CDR1 is LGHDT and CDR2 is YNNKEL (reference sequence). Trimming stripped 1 base from V and 8 bases from J, with 6 bases between. This CDR3 contains 12 residues. The CDR3 reads CASSQGGYEQFF. For the CDR3, the DNA is TGTGCCAGCAGCCAAGGGGGTTATGAGCAGTTCTTC.

The chain carries TRBV25-1 and TRBJ2-6, with 9 bases identical to TRBD1. The germline gives CDR1 MGHDK, CDR2 SYGVNS. This CDR3 is 20 amino acids long. V shed 3 bases, J shed 2 bases, and the junction held 14 bases outside the gene matches. DNA for the CDR3: TGTGCCAGCAGTGACACAGCGGAATGGGACAGGGCGACTGGGGCCAACGTCCTGACTTTC. Its translation: CASSDTAEWDRATGANVLTF.

This rearrangement joins TRBV6-2 or TRBV6-3 to TRBJ2-7, with D possibly matching TRBD1 (7 bases). The V and J ends lost 0 bases and 3 bases respectively, with 15 bases between them. In germline, CDR1 is MNHEY, CDR2 SVGEGT. The CDR3 is 16 residues long. CDR3 in DNA: TGTGCCAGCAGTTACTCGATCCGCAGGGGGGACTACGAGCAGTACTTC. This translates into CASSYSIRRGDYEQYF.

The chain employs TRBV6-2 or TRBV6-3 and TRBJ2-7; weak D call: TRBD1 (6 bases). CDR1 and CDR2 from the germline V gene are MNHEY and SVGEGT. The V end was cut by 0 bases, the J end by 2 bases, with 11 bases between. This CDR3 spans 15 amino acids. The DNA of the CDR3 is TGTGCCAGCAGTTACTCCGGGACAAGGACCTACGAGCAGTACTTC. It encodes CASSYSGTRTYEQYF.

This chain joins TRBV20-1 and TRBJ1-2, with 10 bases matching TRBD1. J lost 6 bases, V lost 3 bases, and 7 bases had no gene match. CDR1 and CDR2 from the germline V gene are DFQATT and SNEGSKA (reference sequence). This CDR3 contains 14 residues. The CDR3 loop is CSARAGQGRHGYTF. The DNA of the CDR3 is TGCAGTGCTAGGGCGGGACAGGGGCGACATGGCTACACCTTC.

This clonotype was seen a handful of times. This chain connects TRBV30 to TRBJ1-5, with a weak D call TRBD1 (5 bases). The germline gives CDR1 GTSNPN, CDR2 SVGIG (reference sequence). V lost 2 bases, J lost 1 base, and 12 bases lay in between. CDR3 length equals 15 residues. The CDR3 sequence: CAWSRGSASNQPQHF. CDR3 in DNA: TGTGCCTGGAGTCGGGGCTCTGCAAGCAATCAGCCCCAGCATTTT.

Ten or more counts support this clonotype. CDR3 nucleotide sequence: TGTGCCAGCAGCTTAGGACTTTCTCAGGAGCAGTACTTC. Translation gives CASSLGLSQEQYF. The chain employs TRBV7-2 and TRBJ2-7; D is unclear. V was trimmed by 1 base and J by 7 bases, leaving 11 bases between them. This CDR3 comprises 13 residues. The germline V gene encodes CDR1 SGHTA and CDR2 FQGNSA. Using reference TRBV7-2 and TRBJ2-7 for the parts outside the CDR3, the full variable domain is GAGVSQSPSNKVTEKGKDVELRCDPISGHTALYWYRQSLGQGLEFLIYFQGNSAPDKSGLPSDRFSAERTGGSVSTLTIQRTQQEDSAVYLCASSLGLSQEQYFGPGTRLTVT.

V usage is TRBV7-2 and J usage is TRBJ2-3, with D hard to call. V gave up 6 bases and J gave up 2 bases, with 18 bases separating them. Germline CDR1 reads SGHTA; CDR2 reads FQGNSA. The length of the CDR3 is 16 residues. CDR3 coding DNA: TGTGCCAGCAGGGCGCTACCAGATGTAGCCACAGATACGCAGTATTTT. Amino acids: CASRALPDVATDTQYF.

This rearrangement joins TRBV10-2 to TRBJ2-7; D is ambiguous. The V gene lost 4 bases and the J gene lost 0 bases, with 10 bases spanning the gap. Per germline, CDR1 WSHSY and CDR2 SAAADI. This CDR3 is 14 amino acids long. This chain's CDR3 is CASSVGLFSYEQYF. The CDR3 DNA is TGCGCCAGCAGTGTGGGTCTTTTCTCCTACGAGCAGTACTTC.

As to this clonotype: A much larger clone differs from this one at a single base, so this may be a read error. This chain connects TRBV6-2 or TRBV6-3 to TRBJ2-4; 7 bases agree with TRBD2. Unmatched junction bases numbered 13, after V lost 5 bases and J lost 6 bases. The CDR3 is made up of 16 amino acids. The germline V gene has CDR1 MNHEY and CDR2 SVGEGT. CDR3 nucleotides: TGTGCCAGCAGTACCCTGGGGAGGGGAAGGCTAAACATTCAGTACTTC. Translated, it gives CASSTLGRGRLNIQYF.

A remark on this clonotype: At one end, the junction sequence differs from germline, possibly due to a read error. This chain uses TRBV12-3 or TRBV12-4 with TRBJ1-4; 8 bases line up with TRBD1. The CDR3 sequence is 17 residues long. This CDR3 reads CAGSSWKGQGSNEKLFF. In DNA form, the CDR3 reads TGTGCCGGCAGTTCTTGGAAAGGACAGGGTTCTAATGAAAAACTGTTTTTT.

Of note for this clonotype: At one boundary the junction diverges from the germline segment, which might be a read error. The chain carries TRBV7-2 and TRBJ2-3; the match to TRBD2 covers 10 bases. The CDR3 runs to 17 residues. Germline V gives CDR1 SGHTA, CDR2 FQGNSA. The CDR3 is CASRLIPRTSGSDTKYF. In DNA, the CDR3 is TGTGCCAGCAGATTGATTCCCCGGACTAGCGGCTCAGATACGAAGTATTTT.

The chain couples TRBV14 to TRBJ1-5, with a tentative D call TRBD1 (5 bases). The CDR3 is 15 residues long. V gave up 1 base and J gave up 4 bases, with 11 bases separating them. The germline V gene has CDR1 SGHDN and CDR2 FVKESK. The CDR3 DNA sequence: TGTGCCAGCAGCCAAGTCAGGACAAGTAATCAGCCCCAGCATTTT. This gives the protein CASSQVRTSNQPQHF.

The sample holds many counts of this clonotype. This chain connects TRBV28 to TRBJ2-7, with D uncertain. The CDR3 is made up of 13 amino acids. Germline-derived CDR1 and CDR2 are MDHEN and SYDVKM. Trimming cost V 3 bases and J 1 base, with 7 bases left between them. The DNA of the CDR3 is TGTGCCAGCAGTTTCGGCTTATCCTACGAGCAGTACTTC. Its protein product is CASSFGLSYEQYF.

The chain combines TRBV25-1 with TRBJ2-1; D is ambiguous. V was clipped by 4 bases and J by 7 bases, with 17 bases between them. Germline V gives CDR1 MGHDK, CDR2 SYGVNS. The CDR3 spans 15 residues. For the CDR3, the DNA is TGTGCCAGCAGTGGAGAGATAGCCGACCATAATGAGCAGTTCTTC. Translation: CASSGEIADHNEQFF.

This clonotype was detected only a few times. This chain links TRBV7-2 with TRBJ2-1; TRBD2 is a possible D gene (7 bases). The CDR3 spans 17 residues. Trimming removed 6 bases at V and 9 bases at J, with 27 bases between. The germline V gene has CDR1 SGHTA and CDR2 FQGNSA. The CDR3: CASRKQGAGAGYVEQFF. Here the CDR3 DNA reads TGTGCCAGCAGGAAACAAGGGGCGGGGGCTGGTTATGTTGAGCAGTTCTTC.

The chain recombines TRBV3-1 with TRBJ2-7, with 7 nucleotides matching TRBD2. This CDR3 is built from 15 residues. Germline CDR1 reads LGHDT; CDR2 reads YNNKEL (reference sequence). The V and J ends lost 1 base and 6 bases, in that order; junction bases with no gene match: 9. The CDR3 loop reads CASSQVSTGGSEQYF. In DNA, the CDR3 is TGTGCCAGCAGCCAAGTTTCGACGGGAGGTAGCGAGCAGTACTTC.